One sample yielded the 28 T cell receptor beta chains listed below, sequenced in a study of blood T cell repertoires in COVID-19. The repertoire was sequenced with immunoSEQ multiplex PCR; TCRdb's copy has only in-frame clones and lacks some. The data hold under 250,000 clones, with 87% observed a single time. The sample was PBMCs or T cells enriched from blood (not recorded which). The receptor source for this set is a woman aged 25 to 39 with acute COVID-19.

The gene calls are TRBV19 and TRBJ1-6; D might be TRBD1 (5 bases). The CDR3 sequence is 14 residues long. Germline V gene sequence: CDR1 LNHDA, CDR2 SQIVND (reference sequence). V lost 8 bases to trimming and J lost 1 base, with 9 bases between them. This chain's CDR3 is CASGGGSYNSPLHF. CDR3 sequence (DNA): TGTGCCAGTGGGGGGGGGTCCTATAATTCACCCCTCCACTTT.

The V call is TRBV5-1, the J call TRBJ1-3, with D maybe TRBD1 (6 bases). Germline V gene lookup returns CDR1 SGHRS and CDR2 YFSETQ. Between the trimmed V and J ends, which lost 0 bases and 1 base, there was a span of 11 bases. The CDR3 extends over 16 amino acids. CDR3 sequence reads: CASSLEGGRSGNTIYF. CDR3 nucleotide sequence: TGCGCCAGCAGCTTGGAGGGGGGGCGATCTGGAAACACCATATATTTT.

CDR3 nucleotides: TGTGCCAGCAGTGGGGGACAGCTTTATGGCTACACCTTC. Translating gives CASSGGQLYGYTF. V gene TRBV25-1 combines with J gene TRBJ1-2, with 7 bases lining up with TRBD1. The length of the CDR3 is 13 residues. Per germline, CDR1 MGHDK and CDR2 SYGVNS. The ends lost 4 bases at V and 5 bases at J; junction bases unmatched: 4.

J is TRBJ1-1 and V is TRBV19; 7 positions agree with TRBD1. Germline V gene lookup returns CDR1 LNHDA and CDR2 SQIVND (reference sequence). The CDR3 sequence is 15 residues long. With V trimmed by 4 bases and J by 5 bases, 10 bases remained unmatched. The CDR3 is CASSTTTGSYTEAFF. CDR3 sequence (DNA): TGTGCCAGTAGTACCACGACAGGGTCCTATACTGAAGCTTTCTTT.

V and J are TRBV18 and TRBJ2-2; D perhaps matches TRBD1 (5 bases). The CDR3 sequence is 14 residues long. The V end was cut by 6 bases, the J end by 4 bases, with 12 bases between. Germline V lookup: CDR1 KGHSH, CDR2 LQKENI. The CDR3 loop reads CASSAREATGELFF. The CDR3 nucleotides are TGTGCCAGCTCGGCCAGGGAAGCCACCGGGGAGCTGTTTTTT.

The chain has TRBV5-5 and TRBJ2-7; 7 positions match TRBD1. This CDR3 is 14 amino acids long. The ends lost 0 bases at V and 3 bases at J; junction bases unmatched: 3. CDR1 is SGHKS, CDR2 YYEKEE, per germline (reference sequence). CDR3 sequence: CASSLGQGGYEQYF. CDR3 sequence (DNA): TGTGCCAGCAGCTTGGGACAGGGTGGCTACGAGCAGTACTTC.

V usage is TRBV7-2 and J usage is TRBJ1-6; 8 nucleotides match TRBD1. Germline V lookup: CDR1 SGHTA, CDR2 FQGNSA. The CDR3 is 16 residues long. V lost 3 bases, J lost 7 bases, and 8 bases stayed unmatched. The CDR3 loop reads CASSFQQGAENSPLHF. CDR3 in DNA: TGTGCCAGCAGCTTTCAGCAGGGGGCTGAAAATTCACCCCTCCACTTT.

This chain uses TRBV6-5 with TRBJ1-4; 9 nucleotides align to TRBD1. Germline V gene data show CDR1 as MNHEY and CDR2 as SVGAGI. This CDR3 spans 12 amino acids. CDR3 bases: TGTGCGGGAGGGGACAGGGTTGAAAAACTGTTTTTT. Amino acids: CAGGDRVEKLFF.

J is TRBJ2-4 and V is TRBV11-2, with a tentative D call TRBD1 (6 bases). CDR1 is SGHAT and CDR2 is FQNNGV in the germline V gene. Trimming took off 0 bases at V and 0 bases at J, with 9 bases between the two ends. There are 16 residues in the CDR3. CDR3 sequence: CASSLEGGIAKNIQYF. The CDR3 DNA sequence: TGTGCCAGCAGCTTAGAAGGGGGAATAGCCAAAAACATTCAGTACTTC.

The V call is TRBV29-1, the J call TRBJ1-4; a possible D gene is TRBD1 (5 bases). V was cut by 4 bases and J by 8 bases, with 11 bases left in between. In germline, CDR1 is SQVTM, CDR2 ANQGSEA. This CDR3 region has 12 residues. Here the CDR3 reads CSVGSGGEKLFF. CDR3 nucleotides: TGCAGCGTTGGATCCGGGGGAGAAAAACTGTTTTTT.

The genes are TRBV3-1 (or the pseudogene TRBV3-2) and TRBJ1-5; no clear D gene. This CDR3 region has 16 residues. The germline V and J ends were trimmed by 4 bases and 4 bases, with 17 bases remaining between them. Looked up from germline, CDR1 is LGHDT and CDR2 is YNNKEL (reference sequence). The DNA for the CDR3 is TGTGCCAGCAGCCTCAGCGGGCCAGGAGTTAATCAGCCCCAGCATTTT. It yields the protein CASSLSGPGVNQPQHF.

V usage is TRBV14 and J usage is TRBJ1-1, with 10 positions matching TRBD1. The CDR3 has 23 residues. After removal of 0 bases from V and 0 bases from J, the junction contained 22 bases not matched to a gene. Germline V gene sequence: CDR1 SGHDN, CDR2 FVKESK. For the CDR3, the DNA is TGTGCCAGCAGCCAAGATGTGGGACAGGGGCAAACCAGGGCCGAGATTTTGAACACTGAAGCTTTCTTT. Protein sequence: CASSQDVGQGQTRAEILNTEAFF.

This chain connects TRBV5-1 to TRBJ1-1; D ambiguous. The germline gives CDR1 SGHRS, CDR2 YFSETQ. The CDR3 covers 14 residues. Trimming pared 0 bases from V and 3 bases from J, leaving 9 bases between. CDR3 bases: TGCGCCAGCAGCTTGGGGAGCGACGACACTGAAGCTTTCTTT. Residues: CASSLGSDDTEAFF.

The rearrangement uses TRBV25-1 and TRBJ1-3; possible D gene TRBD1, 5 bases. Germline CDR1 is MGHDK and CDR2 is SYGVNS. Trimming left V 1 base short and J 8 bases short, with 12 bases between. CDR3 size: 14 residues. CDR3 region: CASSELGGGHTIYF. The CDR3 DNA sequence: TGTGCCAGCAGTGAATTGGGGGGAGGACACACCATATATTTT.

The chain is built from TRBV5-8 and TRBJ2-3; TRBD2 matches 10 bases. Germline V gene lookup returns CDR1 SGHTS and CDR2 YDEGEE. The CDR3 runs to 13 residues. The V gene end was trimmed by 6 bases and the J gene end by 5 bases; junction bases not matched to a gene: 3. The CDR3 coding sequence is TGTGCCAGCAATCTAGCGGGGGAAGATACGCAGTATTTT. It specifies CASNLAGEDTQYF.

The CDR3 DNA reads as TGTGCCAGCAGTTACTCGGAAGAGGCAGGGGATGGCTACACCTTC. Translating gives CASSYSEEAGDGYTF. The chain is built from TRBV6-6 and TRBJ1-2; a possible D gene is TRBD1 (6 bases). The CDR3 runs 15 residues. Germline-derived CDR1 and CDR2 are MNHNY and SVGAGI (reference sequence). With 0 bases removed from V and 6 bases from J, the gap between germline ends came to 14 bases.

The V gene is TRBV7-2, the J gene TRBJ2-1; 13 bases align to TRBD2. Germline assignment: CDR1 SGHTA and CDR2 FQGNSA. The CDR3 length is 19 residues. V shed 5 bases, J shed 2 bases, and the junction held 12 bases outside the gene matches. CDR3 in amino acids: CASSPGATSGGITYNEQFF. The CDR3 DNA is TGTGCCAGCAGCCCCGGGGCGACTAGCGGGGGGATCACCTACAATGAGCAGTTCTTC.

Only one count was recorded for this clone. The rearrangement links TRBV7-9 to TRBJ1-1; tentatively, D is TRBD1 (5 bases). The CDR3 has 14 amino acids. Per germline, CDR1 SEHNR and CDR2 FQNEAQ (reference sequence). V gave up 1 base and J gave up 4 bases, with 10 bases separating them. The CDR3 nucleotides are TGTGCCAGCAGCTTAGGGGGGGAGAGCACTGAAGCTTTCTTT. Protein: CASSLGGESTEAFF.

The sample holds one count of this clone. V is TRBV2 and J is TRBJ1-1, with 9 bases fitting TRBD1. CDR3 length: 15 residues. CDR1 is SNHLY and CDR2 is FYNNEI in the germline V gene. Trimming removed 5 bases from V and 9 bases from J; junction bases left unmatched: 13. In nucleotides, the CDR3 is TGTGCCAGCAGTTTAACAGGGGGCCTTCAAGGAAAAGCTTTCTTT. Protein product: CASSLTGGLQGKAFF.

This chain uses TRBV7-9 with TRBJ1-1; TRBD1 matches 10 bases. The CDR3 is made up of 15 amino acids. The J segment lost 0 bases and the V segment lost 8 bases, leaving 6 bases of the junction unmatched. Looked up from germline, CDR1 is SEHNR and CDR2 is FQNEAQ (reference sequence). CDR3 sequence reads: CASLGQGFMNTEAFF. CDR3 nucleotide sequence: TGTGCCAGCCTGGGACAGGGGTTTATGAACACTGAAGCTTTCTTT. The whole variable domain, filled in from reference TRBV7-9 and TRBJ1-1, reads DTGVSQNPRHKITKRGQNVTFRCDPISEHNRLYWYRQTLGQGPEFLTYFQNEAQLEKSRLLSDRFSAERPKGSFSTLEIQRTEQGDSAMYLCASLGQGFMNTEAFFGQGTRLTVV.

This chain joins TRBV6-1 and TRBJ2-1, with TRBD2 matching 11 bases. CDR1 and CDR2 from the germline V gene are MNHNS and SASEGT. This CDR3 has 18 amino acids. Trimming took 0 bases from V and 4 from J; bases not matched to a gene: 8. In DNA, the CDR3 is TGTGCCAGCAGTGAAGCGCGGAGACTAGCGGGACCTTACAATGAGCAGTTCTTC. This encodes CASSEARRLAGPYNEQFF.

The chain employs TRBV18 and TRBJ1-6; 7 bases are a match to TRBD1. This CDR3 has 12 residues. The trim removed 0 bases at V and 16 bases at J, leaving 3 bases unmatched. Germline V CDR1 and CDR2: KGHSH, LQKENI. In DNA, the CDR3 is TGTGCCAGCTCACCACCCGACAGGGCTCTCCACTTT. It yields the protein CASSPPDRALHF.

V and J are TRBV7-2 and TRBJ1-2, with D possibly matching TRBD1 (5 bases). The CDR3 sequence is 17 residues long. Germline V lookup: CDR1 SGHTA, CDR2 FQGNSA. V gave up 3 bases and J gave up 6 bases, with 23 bases separating them. The CDR3 region is CASSFAVQWGREDGYTF. In nucleotides, the CDR3 is TGTGCCAGCAGCTTCGCCGTTCAATGGGGCCGGGAGGATGGCTACACCTTC.

J is TRBJ1-5 and V is TRBV30, with 8 bases fitting TRBD1. This CDR3 spans 13 amino acids. V was pared by 3 bases and J by 6 bases, with 4 bases of the junction left unmatched. Germline lookup yields CDR1 GTSNPN and CDR2 SVGIG (reference sequence). CDR3 DNA: TGTGCCTGGAGGGCGACAGGGGCTCAGCCCCAGCATTTT. Translation: CAWRATGAQPQHF.

This clone has just one count. The chain joins TRBV10-3 to TRBJ1-2, with D maybe TRBD1 (5 bases). CDR3 size: 14 residues. V was pared by 2 bases and J by 4 bases, with 11 bases between. Germline V gives CDR1 ENHRY, CDR2 SYGVKD. The CDR3 here is CAISEAQAPYGYTF. CDR3 bases: TGTGCCATCAGTGAGGCACAGGCCCCCTATGGCTACACCTTC.

The V gene is TRBV27, the J gene TRBJ1-1; a weak D match, TRBD1 (6 bases). Germline assignment: CDR1 MNHEY and CDR2 SMNVEV (reference sequence). This CDR3 has 15 residues. Trimming stripped 6 bases from V and 0 bases from J, with 14 bases between. CDR3 coding DNA: TGTGCCAGCAGGGGTAGACAGGCCATGAACACTGAAGCTTTCTTT. Translation gives CASRGRQAMNTEAFF.

V usage is TRBV27 and J usage is TRBJ1-1, with D possibly matching TRBD1 (5 bases). With 1 base removed from V and 4 bases from J, the gap between germline ends came to 10 bases. The CDR3 is 14 amino acids. The germline gives CDR1 MNHEY, CDR2 SMNVEV (reference sequence). The CDR3 sequence: CASSLYSRGTEAFF. The DNA for the CDR3 is TGTGCCAGCAGTTTATACTCTAGGGGCACTGAAGCTTTCTTT.

The J gene is TRBJ1-5, the V gene TRBV5-5, with TRBD1 matching over 8 bases. After removal of 0 bases from V and 11 bases from J, the junction contained 16 bases not matched to a gene. The CDR3 is 17 residues long. Germline CDR1 is SGHKS and CDR2 is YYEKEE (reference sequence). CDR3 nucleotide sequence: TGTGCCAGCAGCTTGGCGGTACAGGGGGTTGCAGTATCGACCCAGCATTTT. This encodes CASSLAVQGVAVSTQHF.